A single sample gave rise to the 25 T cell receptor beta chains below, sequenced in a study of Ad26.COV2.S vaccination and SARS-CoV-2 variants. The data were produced by immunoSEQ multiplex PCR, yet TCRdb's version contains in-frame clones alone and is incomplete. The data show some 340,000 clones, about 86% seen once. Treatment here: around 19 received Ad26.COV2.S at low or high dose, single or two shots; roughly five received placebo; per-sample allocation not given. The samples were gathered on day 63 after the first injection of vaccine or placebo. The input for sequencing was peripheral blood, taken in a trial of Ad26.COV2.S vaccine versus placebo. These receptors originate from a person between 18 and 65 years old who received the Ad26.COV2.S COVID-19 vaccine or a placebo.

CDR3 amino acids: CASSEAGQTNEKLFF. The CDR3 DNA reads as TGTGCCAGCAGTGAAGCGGGACAAACTAATGAAAAACTGTTTTTT. This sequence joins TRBV2 and TRBJ1-4, with D perhaps matching TRBD1 (6 bases). The CDR3 consists of 15 residues. Germline V lookup: CDR1 SNHLY, CDR2 FYNNEI. The germline V and J ends were trimmed by 0 bases and 1 base, with 6 bases remaining between them. Drawing the rest from reference TRBV2 and TRBJ1-4, the complete variable domain is EPEVTQTPSHQVTQMGQEVILRCVPISNHLYFYWYRQILGQKVEFLVSFYNNEISEKSEIFDDQFSVERPDGSNFTLKIRSTKLEDSAMYFCASSEAGQTNEKLFFGSGTQLSVL.

V and J are TRBV19 and TRBJ1-2; no reliable D call. V was clipped by 10 bases and J by 0 bases, with 18 bases between them. Germline CDR1 is LNHDA and CDR2 is SQIVND (reference sequence). The CDR3 is 15 residues long. The CDR3 DNA is TGTGCCACTAAGGCGGACGGGGAAGCTAACTATGGCTACACCTTC. Residues: CATKADGEANYGYTF.

V and J are TRBV18 and TRBJ1-6; D uncertain. CDR3 length: 13 residues. Germline values: CDR1 KGHSH, CDR2 LQKENI. Trimming removed 5 bases from V and 14 bases from J, with 16 bases in between. The CDR3 protein is CASSIGGGGALHF. The CDR3 DNA follows: TGTGCCAGCTCAATTGGTGGCGGAGGAGCCCTCCACTTT.

The chain has TRBV30 and TRBJ2-3; D gene uncertain. The CDR3 contains 14 residues. Between the trimmed V and J ends, which lost 0 bases and 6 bases, there was a span of 13 bases. Germline V CDR1 and CDR2: GTSNPN, SVGIG (reference sequence). The CDR3 region has the DNA TGTGCCTGGAGTGTAGGCCTAGTCGAGGATACGCAGTATTTT. Protein product: CAWSVGLVEDTQYF.

The chain carries TRBV5-1 and TRBJ1-6; the D gene is possibly TRBD1 (6 bases). CDR1 and CDR2 (germline): SGHRS, YFSETQ. Trimming took 2 bases from V and 6 from J, leaving 15 bases between them. The CDR3 covers 16 residues. CDR3 region: CASSFGAGERNSPLHF. CDR3 in DNA: TGCGCCAGCAGCTTTGGGGCAGGGGAACGTAATTCACCCCTCCACTTT.

The chain couples TRBV19 to TRBJ1-2; D perhaps matches TRBD1 (5 bases). Between the trimmed V and J ends, which lost 5 bases and 3 bases, there was a span of 10 bases. The germline V gene has CDR1 LNHDA and CDR2 SQIVND (reference sequence). The CDR3 runs 13 residues. For the CDR3, the DNA is TGTGCCAGTAGTGACAGATCGTACTATGGCTACACCTTC. This gives the protein CASSDRSYYGYTF.

For this clone: The same CDR3 can be traced to other DNA sequences in this sample. This chain links TRBV7-2 with TRBJ1-1, with a tentative D call TRBD1 (5 bases). V lost 5 bases to trimming and J lost 1 base, with 8 bases between them. The V gene's germline CDR1 is SGHTA and CDR2 FQGNSA. The CDR3 consists of 13 residues. In DNA form, the CDR3 reads TGTGCCAGCAGCAGCACAGGGAACACTGAAGCTTTCTTT. Translation: CASSSTGNTEAFF.

J is TRBJ1-1 and V is TRBV5-1; TRBD1 agrees at 9 bases. CDR3 length equals 14 residues. Germline CDR1 reads SGHRS; CDR2 reads YFSETQ. The V gene end was trimmed by 4 bases and the J gene end by 4 bases; junction bases not matched to a gene: 5. For the CDR3, the DNA is TGCGCCAGCAGCGGACAGGGGTTTGGCACTGAAGCTTTCTTT. This gives the protein CASSGQGFGTEAFF.

The chain couples TRBV5-1 to TRBJ2-7, with D perhaps given as TRBD1 or TRBD2 (6 bases each). Trimming took 4 bases from V and 9 from J, leaving 11 bases between them. The CDR3 consists of 11 residues. The germline V gene has CDR1 SGHRS and CDR2 YFSETQ. The DNA for the CDR3 is TGCGCCAGCAGCGCTGGGGGGCCGCAGTACTTC. This codes for CASSAGGPQYF.

The rearrangement joins TRBV20-1 to TRBJ2-7, with a possible D match to TRBD1 (6 bases). Looked up from germline, CDR1 is DFQATT and CDR2 is SNEGSKA (reference sequence). V lost 6 bases, J lost 3 bases, and 9 bases lay in between. The CDR3 extends over 11 amino acids. CDR3 protein: CSAVDSYEQYF. In nucleotides, the CDR3 is TGCAGTGCCGTGGACAGCTACGAGCAGTACTTC.

This rearrangement joins TRBV2 to TRBJ2-7, with D hard to call. V was trimmed by 4 bases and J by 5 bases, leaving 9 bases between them. Germline CDR1 SNHLY, CDR2 FYNNEI. The CDR3 contains 12 residues. The CDR3 nucleotides read TGTGCCAGCAGTGTCCGACTGAACGAGCAGTACTTC. It encodes CASSVRLNEQYF.

The chain recombines TRBV9 with TRBJ2-3; TRBD2 might be the D (6 bases). Trimming shortened V by 4 bases and J by 4 bases, and 16 bases separated the two germline ends. Germline CDR1 is SGDLS and CDR2 is YYNGEE. The CDR3 has 15 amino acids. As DNA, the CDR3 is TGTGCCAGCAGCCCACGACTAGTGCCGGCAGATACGCAGTATTTT. It translates to CASSPRLVPADTQYF.

This clone was recorded once. The chain joins TRBV6-5 to TRBJ2-7, with 7 bases that match TRBD1. The CDR3 totals 15 residues. Trimming at V came to 7 bases and at J to 3 bases, leaving 12 bases not matched to a gene. Germline CDR1 is MNHEY and CDR2 is SVGAGI. In DNA, the CDR3 is TGTGCCAGCAACCAGGGGGACACGGAGTTCTACGAGCAGTACTTC. As protein: CASNQGDTEFYEQYF.

The genes are TRBV6-6 and TRBJ1-2, with 8 bases matching TRBD1. This CDR3 contains 15 residues. From germline, CDR1 is MNHNY and CDR2 SVGAGI (reference sequence). The ends lost 6 bases at V and 4 bases at J; junction bases unmatched: 10. CDR3: CASSSTGTGTYGYTF. The CDR3 DNA is TGTGCCAGCAGCTCGACCGGGACAGGTACCTATGGCTACACCTTC.

The rearrangement uses TRBV3-1 (or the pseudogene TRBV3-2) and TRBJ2-5; D is possibly TRBD2 (6 bases). Deletions cut 1 base from V and 1 base from J, with 10 bases between. The CDR3 is made up of 15 amino acids. Germline CDR1 LGHDT, CDR2 YNNKEL (reference sequence). The DNA for the CDR3 is TGTGCCAGCAGCCAAGTGAAGACTAGCCAAGAGACCCAGTACTTC. It yields the protein CASSQVKTSQETQYF.

This clone showed up just a few times. The chain couples TRBV19 to TRBJ1-1, with TRBD1 matching 9 bases. Unmatched junction bases numbered 10, after V lost 5 bases and J lost 0 bases. The germline gives CDR1 LNHDA, CDR2 SQIVND (reference sequence). This CDR3 comprises 17 residues. Written as DNA, the CDR3 is TGTGCCAGTAGTGCGGGGACAGGGCGGGTAGTGAACACTGAAGCTTTCTTT. Amino acids: CASSAGTGRVVNTEAFF.

This clone was seen just once. This chain connects TRBV10-2 to TRBJ2-5; 10 bases are a match to TRBD1. The germline CDR1 and CDR2 sequences are WSHSY and SAAADI. The CDR3 has 15 residues. The junction had 4 bases not matched to a gene; V was cut back by 4 bases and J by 2 bases. CDR3 sequence: CASSGGDRGQETQYF. In DNA form, the CDR3 reads TGCGCCAGCAGTGGGGGGGACAGGGGTCAAGAGACCCAGTACTTC.

This clone showed up just a few times. CDR3 loop: CASSPDMNTEAFF. The CDR3 bases are TGTGCCAGCTCACCAGATATGAACACTGAAGCTTTCTTT. The chain couples TRBV18 to TRBJ1-1; no clear D gene. Germline V gene lookup returns CDR1 KGHSH and CDR2 LQKENI. Between the trimmed V and J ends, which lost 2 bases and 0 bases, there was a span of 4 bases. This CDR3 has 13 amino acids.

This sequence joins TRBV7-9 and TRBJ1-5; no definite D call. The CDR3 length is 16 residues. Germline CDR1 reads SEHNR; CDR2 reads FQNEAQ (reference sequence). Trimming left V 5 bases short and J 0 bases short, with 14 bases between. The CDR3 reads CASSAGWAVSNQPQHF. The CDR3 DNA reads TGTGCCAGCAGCGCAGGCTGGGCGGTTAGCAATCAGCCCCAGCATTTT.

The V call is TRBV30, the J call TRBJ1-1; 8 bases line up with TRBD1. CDR3 length: 14 amino acids. Germline values: CDR1 GTSNPN, CDR2 SVGIG (reference sequence). J lost 5 bases, V lost 2 bases, and 7 bases had no gene match. CDR3 nucleotides: TGTGCCTGGAGTACATGGACAGGGAGTACTGAAGCTTTCTTT. This codes for CAWSTWTGSTEAFF. Combining the CDR3 with reference TRBV30 and TRBJ1-1 gives the whole variable domain SQTIHQWPATLVQPVGSPLSLECTVEGTSNPNLYWYRQAAGRGLQLLFYSVGIGQISSEVPQNLSASRPQDRQFILSSKKLLLSDSGFYLCAWSTWTGSTEAFFGQGTRLTVV.

The V and J genes are TRBV7-2 and TRBJ2-1, with TRBD2 matching over 11 bases. This CDR3 is 15 amino acids long. Looked up from germline, CDR1 is SGHTA and CDR2 is FQGNSA. Trimming cost V 5 bases and J 4 bases; bases outside gene matches: 4. In nucleotides, the CDR3 is TGTGCCAGCAGCCGGGGACTAGCGGTTTACAATGAGCAGTTCTTC. Amino acid sequence: CASSRGLAVYNEQFF.

Turning to this clone: This same CDR3 is encoded by further DNA sequences in the sample. This chain joins TRBV18 and TRBJ2-1; a weak D match, TRBD1 (5 bases). This CDR3 has 13 residues. Between the trimmed V and J ends, which lost 2 bases and 5 bases, there was a span of 7 bases. Germline loops: CDR1 KGHSH, CDR2 LQKENI. The CDR3 spells CASSPSRDNEQFF. The CDR3 region has the DNA TGTGCCAGCTCACCATCCAGGGACAATGAGCAGTTCTTC.

The V gene is TRBV4-1, the J gene TRBJ2-2, with 15 bases identical to TRBD2. The V gene's germline CDR1 is MGHRA and CDR2 YSYEKL. Losses at the gene ends were 5 bases for V and 5 bases for J; bases not matched to a gene: 9. The CDR3 loop spans 18 amino acids. The CDR3 loop is CASSYGTSGGPGTGELFF. DNA for the CDR3: TGCGCCAGCAGCTACGGGACTAGCGGGGGGCCAGGGACCGGGGAGCTGTTTTTT.

The chain couples TRBV5-3 to TRBJ2-4; TRBD2 aligns across 9 bases. TRBV5-3 counts as an open reading frame of uncertain function. V shed 10 bases, J shed 1 base, and the junction held 12 bases outside the gene matches. The CDR3 contains 16 residues. DNA for the CDR3: TGTGCCTGGGAGGGCGGCGGGGGGGCCGCCAAAAACATTCAGTACTTC. Translated: CAWEGGGGAAKNIQYF.

The CDR3 region is CASSSQGSYTEAFF. CDR3 bases: TGTGCCAGCAGTTCCCAGGGGAGCTACACTGAAGCTTTCTTT. The chain couples TRBV6-2 or TRBV6-3 to TRBJ1-1, with D maybe TRBD1 (6 bases). CDR1 is MNHEY, CDR2 SVGEGT, per germline. The CDR3 totals 14 residues. Between the trimmed V and J ends, which lost 4 bases and 3 bases, there was a span of 12 bases.